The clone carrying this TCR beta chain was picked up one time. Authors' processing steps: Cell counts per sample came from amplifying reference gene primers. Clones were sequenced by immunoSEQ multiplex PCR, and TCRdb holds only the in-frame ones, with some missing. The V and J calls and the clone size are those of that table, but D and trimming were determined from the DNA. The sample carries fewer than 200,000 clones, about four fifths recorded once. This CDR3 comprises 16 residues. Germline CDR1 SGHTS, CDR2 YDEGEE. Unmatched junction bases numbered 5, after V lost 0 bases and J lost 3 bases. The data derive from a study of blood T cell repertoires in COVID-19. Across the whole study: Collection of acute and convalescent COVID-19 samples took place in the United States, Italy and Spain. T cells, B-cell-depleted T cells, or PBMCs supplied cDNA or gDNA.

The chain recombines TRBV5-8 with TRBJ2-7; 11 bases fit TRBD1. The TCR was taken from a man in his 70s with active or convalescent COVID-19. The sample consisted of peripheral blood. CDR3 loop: CASSLAFGTGGYEQYF. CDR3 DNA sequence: TGTGCCAGCAGCTTGGCTTTCGGGACAGGGGGCTACGAGCAGTACTTC.